This paragraph reports one T cell receptor (beta chain). The specificity of this receptor is unknown. No quality values exist for individual bases; no much larger clone is one base distant. The data stem from a study of blood T cell repertoires in COVID-19 (dated by TCRdb to the early 2020s). Turning to the overall study: Samples from collaborators originated in the United States, Italy and Spain and spanned both the acute and convalescent phases of COVID-19. The material from the prospective study consisted of cDNA or gDNA derived from T cells, B-cell-depleted T cells, or PBMCs. Subjects who had been exposed to COVID-19, were actively infected with it, or had recovered from it provided the deeply sampled blood TCRbeta repertoires that made up the dataset. A freely available public database, intended as a resource for researchers studying the immune response to SARS-CoV-2, is where the repertoires were released. Samples came from the ongoing ImmuneRACE study (first 160 participants) plus 1,254 subjects from 6 global collaborators. A de-identified subject ID, COVID-19 status, age in years and sex were almost always included in the sample metadata. Where HLA class I and class II types were available, the types were taken from metadata supplied by the sample provider, not from assay-based typing. Findings and caveats that apply to the study as a whole: Clinical and demographic metadata were provided uncurated, with the amount varying by source and participant.

Whole blood was collected in K2EDTA tubes by collaborating institutions according to the institutions' own protocols. Collaborator samples were shipped for TCRbeta analysis as frozen whole blood, isolated PBMCs, or DNA extracted from either sample type. TCRbeta CDR3 regions were amplified from genomic DNA using the immunoSEQ Assay, a bias-controlled multiplex PCR. Per the original workflow: Within the assay, amplification of reference gene primers was used to estimate how many nucleated cells each sample contained. To quantify the absolute abundance of each unique TCRbeta CDR3 rearrangement, sequence reads were collapsed and filtered. For each sample, productive Simpson clonality was calculated as the square root of Simpson's diversity index over productive rearrangements. Imported from immuneACCESS, the table was reduced by TCRdb to in-frame sequences with V and J called. These copies leave out some clones; in studies compared against another copy, an unresolved V gene accounts for under half, and the cause of the remainder is not known. Clone size and V and J calls were adopted from that table, with D and trimming inferred from the DNA. Here the sample has some 200,000 clones; 86% occur a single time. The ten largest clones take up around 3.3% of the sample.

V and J are trimmed by 3 bases and 2 bases, and the gene matches miss 10 bases of the junction. The CDR3 numbers 16 residues from cysteine through phenylalanine. Only CDR3 DNA remains: 48 bases, in frame from the first base. The germline V gene (reference sequence) provides CDR1 DFQATT and CDR2 SNEGSKA. This sequence uses TRBV20-1 and TRBJ1-1, with 9 junctional bases fitting TRBD1. The TCR sequence derives from a man aged 65 to 85 with acute or convalescent COVID-19. Sequencing used peripheral blood. In nucleotides, the sequence is TGCAGTGCTAGTGGGGGACAGGGTTTCTCAAACACTGAAGCTTTCTTT. This gives the protein CSASGGQGFSNTEAFF.